Below, 18 T cell receptor beta chains from the same sample are listed, as sequenced in a study of identical twins. TCRdb re-derived calls from the 5' RACE reads in MiXCR, one entry per CDR3 protein. Counted here are about 100,000 distinct CDR3 sequences, around 5.5% occurring once; the ten biggest clones make up approximately 12%. Sample: memory T cells sorted from blood. The origin of the receptors is a woman aged 45-59 years in good health.

This clonotype has a count of ten or more. The chain couples TRBV7-8 to TRBJ1-5; no reliable D call. CDR1 SGHVS and CDR2 FQNEAQ come from the germline V gene. The CDR3 runs 15 residues. Trimming shortened V by 2 bases and J by 7 bases, and 15 bases separated the two germline ends. The CDR3 DNA follows: TGTGCCAGCAGCTTAATATCGGGTTCGCAACAGCCCCAGCATTTT. Translation gives CASSLISGSQQPQHF.

The chain combines TRBV5-5 with TRBJ2-3, with 7 nucleotides matching TRBD2. Germline trimming cut 5 bases from V and 1 base from J; bases unmatched to any gene: 7. Germline assignment: CDR1 SGHKS and CDR2 YYEKEE (reference sequence). The CDR3 has 15 amino acids. CDR3 sequence (DNA): TGTGCCAGCAGACCAGCGGGAACGGGCACAGATACGCAGTATTTT. Translating it yields CASRPAGTGTDTQYF. Filled out from reference TRBV5-5 and TRBJ2-3, the complete variable domain reads DAGVTQSPTHLIKTRGQQVTLRCSPISGHKSVSWYQQVLGQGPQFIFQYYEKEERGRGNFPDRFSARQFPNYSSELNVNALLLGDSALYLCASRPAGTGTDTQYFGPGTRLTVL.

This clonotype was detected many times. The chain combines TRBV29-1 with TRBJ2-1; 9 nucleotides line up with TRBD1. Germline V gives CDR1 SQVTM, CDR2 ANQGSEA. After removal of 6 bases from V and 0 bases from J, the junction contained 0 bases not matched to a gene. The length of the CDR3 is 13 residues. CDR3 sequence (DNA): TGCAGCGTGGACAGGGGCTCCTACAATGAGCAGTTCTTC. It translates to CSVDRGSYNEQFF.

This clonotype was observed a few times. The chain employs TRBV19 and TRBJ2-1; D assignment may be TRBD1 or TRBD2 (6 bases each). This CDR3 region has 11 residues. Germline CDR1 is LNHDA and CDR2 is SQIVND (reference sequence). V shed 7 bases and J shed 12 bases, with 13 bases lying between them. CDR3 coding DNA: TGTGCCAGTAAGGAGGGGACAAGGCAGTTCTTC. Translating gives CASKEGTRQFF.

This clonotype was counted at least ten times. This rearrangement joins TRBV20-1 to TRBJ1-1; D call uncertain. This CDR3 spans 12 amino acids. CDR1 and CDR2 (germline): DFQATT, SNEGSKA (reference sequence). Written as DNA, the CDR3 is TGCAGCGCGGAGCGGGAGAACACTGAAGCTTTCTTT. Encoded protein: CSAERENTEAFF.

The gene calls are TRBV24-1 and TRBJ1-6, with D unresolved. V lost 4 bases, J lost 7 bases, and 7 bases lay in between. From germline, CDR1 is KGHDR and CDR2 SFDVKD. This CDR3 contains 13 residues. CDR3 in DNA: TGTGCCACCAGTGAAGCGGGGAATTCACCCCTCCACTTT. Translated: CATSEAGNSPLHF.

This clonotype has ten or more counts. This chain joins TRBV11-2 and TRBJ2-3; no firm D call. Germline V CDR1 and CDR2: SGHAT, FQNNGV. The CDR3 loop spans 15 amino acids. V shed 5 bases and J shed 4 bases, with 16 bases lying between them. This CDR3 is CASSPNPGASDTQYF. For the CDR3, the DNA is TGTGCCAGCAGCCCCAACCCGGGTGCATCAGATACGCAGTATTTT.

This clonotype has at least ten counts. The chain is built from TRBV29-1 and TRBJ2-3, with D possibly TRBD1 on 5 matching bases. Looked up from germline, CDR1 is SQVTM and CDR2 is ANQGSEA. Trimming took 1 base from V and 6 from J, leaving 8 bases between them. This CDR3 is built from 12 residues. The CDR3 DNA sequence: TGCAGCGTTGAAGCGTCAGGGGATACGCAGTATTTT. The encoded protein is CSVEASGDTQYF.

This clonotype was recorded many times. The chain couples TRBV15 to TRBJ2-1; 8 positions agree with TRBD2. The CDR3 covers 16 residues. With 0 bases clipped from V and 8 bases from J, the junction kept 9 bases outside the gene matches. Germline lookup yields CDR1 LNHNV and CDR2 YYDKDF (reference sequence). CDR3 DNA: TGTGCCACCAGCAGAGAACCGGGACTAGTGTCGTATGAGCAGTTCTTC. Translation: CATSREPGLVSYEQFF.

At least ten counts were recorded for this clonotype. J is TRBJ1-5 and V is TRBV6-6; D is possibly TRBD1 (6 bases). The CDR3 is made up of 17 amino acids. Germline loops: CDR1 MNHNY, CDR2 SVGAGI (reference sequence). Trimming took 7 bases from V and 3 from J, leaving 22 bases between them. CDR3: CASNNPRGGQPNQPQHF. DNA of the CDR3: TGTGCCAGCAACAACCCTAGGGGCGGACAGCCCAATCAGCCCCAGCATTTT.

In this sample, this clonotype turned up many times. The gene calls are TRBV11-2 and TRBJ2-1; 10 bases line up with TRBD1. Germline trimming cut 4 bases from V and 7 bases from J; bases unmatched to any gene: 10. Germline CDR1 SGHAT, CDR2 FQNNGV. The CDR3 is 16 residues long. The CDR3 nucleotides are TGTGCCAGCAGCTCAGCCGGACAGGGGGTGAGGAATGAGCAGTTCTTC. It translates to CASSSAGQGVRNEQFF.

There are many counts of this clonotype. The genes are TRBV30 and TRBJ2-7; D is unresolved. This CDR3 is 12 amino acids long. Germline CDR1 reads GTSNPN; CDR2 reads SVGIG (reference sequence). The V end was cut by 4 bases, the J end by 0 bases, with 7 bases between. The CDR3 DNA is TGTGCCTGGATTGTAAGCTCCTACGAGCAGTACTTC. It encodes CAWIVSSYEQYF.

This chain links TRBV27 with TRBJ2-7; weak D call: TRBD2 (5 bases). Germline-derived CDR1 and CDR2 are MNHEY and SMNVEV (reference sequence). V dropped 5 bases and J dropped 5 bases, with 16 bases sitting between them. The length of the CDR3 is 14 residues. The CDR3 sequence: CASSNAGPGNEQYV. CDR3 bases: TGTGCCAGCAGTAATGCCGGCCCCGGGAACGAGCAGTACGTC.

V gene TRBV20-1 combines with J gene TRBJ2-4; D is undetermined. This CDR3 contains 15 residues. Germline V CDR1 and CDR2: DFQATT, SNEGSKA (reference sequence). V lost 0 bases to trimming and J lost 0 bases, with 9 bases between them. The CDR3 coding sequence is TGCAGTGCTAGAGATCCAACTCTAGCCAAAAACATTCAGTACTTC. Protein: CSARDPTLAKNIQYF.

This clonotype was counted at least ten times. The chain recombines TRBV12-3 or TRBV12-4 with TRBJ1-2; 8 nucleotides agree with TRBD1. The ends lost 0 bases at V and 5 bases at J; junction bases unmatched: 14. The CDR3 contains 18 residues. CDR3 sequence: CASSLAGAGGAPGYGYTF. The CDR3 DNA sequence: TGTGCCAGCAGTTTAGCAGGGGCAGGGGGCGCCCCTGGTTATGGCTACACCTTC.

There are many counts of this clonotype. J is TRBJ1-2 and V is TRBV12-3 or TRBV12-4, with 7 bases that match TRBD1. V shed 3 bases, J shed 8 bases, and the junction held 6 bases outside the gene matches. CDR3 size: 13 residues. The CDR3 DNA reads TGTGCCAGCAGTTTCCAAGGGGGCGGGGGCTACACCTTC. It translates to CASSFQGGGGYTF.

This clonotype showed up many times. The rearrangement links TRBV18 to TRBJ1-5; a possible D gene is TRBD1 (5 bases). The germline V gene has CDR1 KGHSH and CDR2 LQKENI. V lost 5 bases and J 5 bases, leaving 19 bases between the germline ends. This CDR3 region has 16 residues. The CDR3 reads CASSDPGAGSYQPQHF. The CDR3 region has the DNA TGTGCCAGCTCAGACCCTGGGGCAGGGTCTTATCAGCCCCAGCATTTT.

This clonotype was detected ten times or more. This chain uses TRBV10-3 with TRBJ2-7; D possibly corresponds to TRBD2 (6 bases). CDR1 is ENHRY and CDR2 is SYGVKD in the germline V gene. With 5 bases removed from V and 0 bases from J, the gap between germline ends came to 11 bases. CDR3 length: 14 residues. The chain's CDR3 is CAISLAALSYEQYF. The CDR3 nucleotides are TGTGCCATCAGTTTAGCGGCCCTCTCCTACGAGCAGTACTTC.